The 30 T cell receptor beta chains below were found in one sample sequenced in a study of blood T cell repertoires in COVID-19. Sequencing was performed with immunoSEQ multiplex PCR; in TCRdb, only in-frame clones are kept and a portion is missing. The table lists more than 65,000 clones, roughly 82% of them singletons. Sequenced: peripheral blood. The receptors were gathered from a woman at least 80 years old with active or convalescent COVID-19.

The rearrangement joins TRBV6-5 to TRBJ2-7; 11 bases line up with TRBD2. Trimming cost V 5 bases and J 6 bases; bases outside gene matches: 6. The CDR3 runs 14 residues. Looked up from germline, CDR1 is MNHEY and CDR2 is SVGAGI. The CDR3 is CASSLTSGGGEQYF. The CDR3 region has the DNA TGTGCCAGCAGTCTAACTAGCGGGGGCGGCGAGCAGTACTTC.

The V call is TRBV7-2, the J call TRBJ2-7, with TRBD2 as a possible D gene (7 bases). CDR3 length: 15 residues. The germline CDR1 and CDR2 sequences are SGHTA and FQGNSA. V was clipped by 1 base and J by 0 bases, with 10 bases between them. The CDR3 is CASSLDGGLSYEQYF. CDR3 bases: TGTGCCAGCAGCTTAGACGGGGGGCTCTCCTACGAGCAGTACTTC.

This CDR3 reads CASSWDGGWSEQYF. CDR3 DNA sequence: TGTGCCAGCAGCTGGGACGGGGGGTGGAGCGAGCAGTACTTC. The chain recombines TRBV7-9 with TRBJ2-7; the match to TRBD2 covers 7 bases. Germline CDR1 reads SEHNR; CDR2 reads FQNEAQ (reference sequence). The CDR3 has 14 amino acids. Trimming removed 4 bases from V and 6 bases from J; junction bases left unmatched: 9.

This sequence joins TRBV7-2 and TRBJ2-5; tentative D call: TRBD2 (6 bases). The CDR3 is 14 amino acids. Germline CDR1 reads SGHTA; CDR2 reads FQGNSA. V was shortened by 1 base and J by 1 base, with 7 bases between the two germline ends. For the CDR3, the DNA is TGTGCCAGCAGCTTAGGGACTACCCAAGAGACCCAGTACTTC. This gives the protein CASSLGTTQETQYF.

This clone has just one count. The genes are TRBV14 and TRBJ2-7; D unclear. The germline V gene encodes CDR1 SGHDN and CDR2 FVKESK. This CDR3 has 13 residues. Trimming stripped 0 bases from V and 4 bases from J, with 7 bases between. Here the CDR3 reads CASSQDLSYEQYF. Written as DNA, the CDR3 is TGTGCCAGCAGCCAAGATCTGAGTTACGAGCAGTACTTC.

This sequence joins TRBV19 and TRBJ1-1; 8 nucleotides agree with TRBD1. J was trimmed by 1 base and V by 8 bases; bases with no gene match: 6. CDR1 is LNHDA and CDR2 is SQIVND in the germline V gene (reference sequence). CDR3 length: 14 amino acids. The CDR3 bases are TGTGCCAGTGGAAGGACAGGGCAGAACACTGAAGCTTTCTTT. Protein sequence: CASGRTGQNTEAFF.

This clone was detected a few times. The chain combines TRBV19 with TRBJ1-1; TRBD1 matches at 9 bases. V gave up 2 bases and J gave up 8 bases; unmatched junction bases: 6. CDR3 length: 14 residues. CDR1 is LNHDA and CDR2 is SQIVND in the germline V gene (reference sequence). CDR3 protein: CASSIRDRVQEAFF. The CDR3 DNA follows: TGTGCCAGTAGTATACGGGACAGGGTTCAGGAAGCTTTCTTT.

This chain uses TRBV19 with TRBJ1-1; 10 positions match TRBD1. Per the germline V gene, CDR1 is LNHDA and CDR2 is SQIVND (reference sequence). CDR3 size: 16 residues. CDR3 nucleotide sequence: TGTGCTAGCGTCCGGGACAGGGGATCTCGCGGCACTGAAGCTTTCTTT. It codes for CASVRDRGSRGTEAFF.

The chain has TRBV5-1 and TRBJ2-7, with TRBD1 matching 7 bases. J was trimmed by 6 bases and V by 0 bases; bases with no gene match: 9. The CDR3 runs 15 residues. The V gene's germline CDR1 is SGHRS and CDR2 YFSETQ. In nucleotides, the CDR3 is TGCGCCAGCAGCTTGGCTAGGGAGACAGGGATCGAGCAGTACTTC. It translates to CASSLARETGIEQYF.

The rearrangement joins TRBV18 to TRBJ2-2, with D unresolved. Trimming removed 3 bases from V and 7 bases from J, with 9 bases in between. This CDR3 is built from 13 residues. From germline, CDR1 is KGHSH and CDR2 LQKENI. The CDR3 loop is CASSPLSVGELFF. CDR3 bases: TGTGCCAGCTCACCCCTGAGCGTCGGGGAGCTGTTTTTT.

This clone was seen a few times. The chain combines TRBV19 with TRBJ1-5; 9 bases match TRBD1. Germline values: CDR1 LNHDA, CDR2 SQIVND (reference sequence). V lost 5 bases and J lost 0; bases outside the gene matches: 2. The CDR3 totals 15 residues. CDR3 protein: CASSGQGNSNQPQHF. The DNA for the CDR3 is TGTGCCAGTAGTGGACAGGGGAATAGCAATCAGCCCCAGCATTTT.

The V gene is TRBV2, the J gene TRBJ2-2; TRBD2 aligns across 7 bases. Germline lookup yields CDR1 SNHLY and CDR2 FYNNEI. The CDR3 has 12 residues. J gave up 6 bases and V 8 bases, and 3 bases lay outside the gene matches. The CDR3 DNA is TGTGCCAGCCGAAGCGGGGCCGGGGAGCTGTTTTTT. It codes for CASRSGAGELFF.

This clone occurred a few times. The CDR3 region has the DNA TGTGCCAGCACCCGGACAGGGTTTTCTAATTCACCCCTCCACTTT. Its translation is CASTRTGFSNSPLHF. The chain links TRBV27 to TRBJ1-6, with 8 bases identical to TRBD1. With V trimmed by 7 bases and J by 6 bases, 8 bases remained unmatched. There are 15 residues in the CDR3. Germline V lookup: CDR1 MNHEY, CDR2 SMNVEV (reference sequence).

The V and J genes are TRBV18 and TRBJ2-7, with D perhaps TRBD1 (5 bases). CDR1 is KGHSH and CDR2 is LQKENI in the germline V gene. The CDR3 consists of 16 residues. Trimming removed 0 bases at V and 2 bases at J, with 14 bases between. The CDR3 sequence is CASSPPKGALTYEQYF. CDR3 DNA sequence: TGTGCCAGCTCACCACCGAAAGGGGCCCTTACCTACGAGCAGTACTTC.

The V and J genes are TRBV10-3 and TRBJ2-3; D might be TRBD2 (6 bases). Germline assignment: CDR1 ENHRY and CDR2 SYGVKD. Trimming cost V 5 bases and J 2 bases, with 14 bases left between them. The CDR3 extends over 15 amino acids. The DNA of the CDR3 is TGTGCCATCAGTAGCCGGGGGACGGTCACAGATACGCAGTATTTT. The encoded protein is CAISSRGTVTDTQYF.

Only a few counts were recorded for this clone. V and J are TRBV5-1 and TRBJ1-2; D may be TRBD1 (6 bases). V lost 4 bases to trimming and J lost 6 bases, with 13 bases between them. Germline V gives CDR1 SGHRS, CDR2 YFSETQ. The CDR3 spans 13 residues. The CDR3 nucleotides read TGCGCCAGCAGCGCCTCAGGGGCGGATGGCTACACCTTC. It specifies CASSASGADGYTF.

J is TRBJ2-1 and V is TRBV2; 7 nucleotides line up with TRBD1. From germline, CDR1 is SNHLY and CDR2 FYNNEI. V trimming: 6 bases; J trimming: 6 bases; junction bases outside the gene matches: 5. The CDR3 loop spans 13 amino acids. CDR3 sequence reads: CASSGDRANEQFF. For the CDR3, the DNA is TGTGCCAGCAGCGGGGACAGAGCCAATGAGCAGTTCTTC.

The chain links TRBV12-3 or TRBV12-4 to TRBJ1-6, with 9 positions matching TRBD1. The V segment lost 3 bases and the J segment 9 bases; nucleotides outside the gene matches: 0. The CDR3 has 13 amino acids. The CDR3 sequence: CASSLDRGSPLHF. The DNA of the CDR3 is TGTGCCAGCAGTTTGGACAGGGGTTCACCCCTCCACTTT.

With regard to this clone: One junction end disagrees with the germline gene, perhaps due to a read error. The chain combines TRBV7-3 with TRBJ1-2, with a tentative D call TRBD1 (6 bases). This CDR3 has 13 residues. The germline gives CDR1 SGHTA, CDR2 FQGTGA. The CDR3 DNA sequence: TGTGCCACCAGCCCTGGGGGAGCGGGGGGCAACACCTTC. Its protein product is CATSPGGAGGNTF.

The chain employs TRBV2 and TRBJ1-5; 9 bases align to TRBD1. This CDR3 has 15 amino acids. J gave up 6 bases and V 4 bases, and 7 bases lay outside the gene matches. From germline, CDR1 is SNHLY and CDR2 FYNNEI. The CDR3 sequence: CASSGDREGTQPQHF. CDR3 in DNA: TGTGCCAGCAGTGGGGACAGGGAAGGCACTCAGCCCCAGCATTTT.

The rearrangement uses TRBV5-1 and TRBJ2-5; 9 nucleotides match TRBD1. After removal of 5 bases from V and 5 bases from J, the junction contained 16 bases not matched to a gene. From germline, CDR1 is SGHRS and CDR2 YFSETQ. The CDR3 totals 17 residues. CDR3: CASSNPSGQGTWETQYF. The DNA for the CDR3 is TGCGCCAGCAGTAATCCGAGTGGACAGGGGACGTGGGAGACCCAGTACTTC.

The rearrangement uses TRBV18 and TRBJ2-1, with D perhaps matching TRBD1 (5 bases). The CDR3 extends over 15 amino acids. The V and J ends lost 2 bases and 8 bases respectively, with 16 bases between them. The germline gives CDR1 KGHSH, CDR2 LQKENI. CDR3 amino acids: CASSPGAQGRDEQFF. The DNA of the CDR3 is TGTGCCAGCTCACCAGGCGCCCAGGGTCGGGATGAGCAGTTCTTC.

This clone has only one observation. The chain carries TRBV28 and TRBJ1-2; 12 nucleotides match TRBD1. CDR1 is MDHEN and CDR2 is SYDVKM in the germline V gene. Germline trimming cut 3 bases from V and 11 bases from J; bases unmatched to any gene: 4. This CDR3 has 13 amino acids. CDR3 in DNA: TGTGCCAGCAGTTTCCCGGGACAGGGGGCTTACACCTTC. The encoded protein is CASSFPGQGAYTF.

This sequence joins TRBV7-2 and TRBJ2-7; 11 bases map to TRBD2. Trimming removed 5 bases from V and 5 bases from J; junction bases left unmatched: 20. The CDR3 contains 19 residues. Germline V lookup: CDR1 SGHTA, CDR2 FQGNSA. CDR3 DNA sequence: TGTGCCAGCAGCCCCCGGGCAAATCTAGCGGGGGGTCAAAGAAACGAGCAGTACTTC. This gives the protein CASSPRANLAGGQRNEQYF.

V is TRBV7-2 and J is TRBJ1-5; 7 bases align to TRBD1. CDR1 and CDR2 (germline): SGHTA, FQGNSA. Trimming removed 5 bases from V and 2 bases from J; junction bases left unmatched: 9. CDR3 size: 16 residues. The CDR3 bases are TGTGCCAGCAGCGTATCCAGGGGGGAGGGCAATCAGCCCCAGCATTTT. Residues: CASSVSRGEGNQPQHF. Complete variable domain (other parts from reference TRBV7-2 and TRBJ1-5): GAGVSQSPSNKVTEKGKDVELRCDPISGHTALYWYRQSLGQGLEFLIYFQGNSAPDKSGLPSDRFSAERTGGSVSTLTIQRTQQEDSAVYLCASSVSRGEGNQPQHFGDGTRLSIL.

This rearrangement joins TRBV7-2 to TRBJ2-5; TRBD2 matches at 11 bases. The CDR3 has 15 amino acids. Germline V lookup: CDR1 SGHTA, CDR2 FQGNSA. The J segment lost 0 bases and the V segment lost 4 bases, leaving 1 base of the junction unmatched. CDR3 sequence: CASSSSGGYQETQYF. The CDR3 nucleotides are TGTGCCAGCAGCTCTAGCGGGGGGTACCAAGAGACCCAGTACTTC.

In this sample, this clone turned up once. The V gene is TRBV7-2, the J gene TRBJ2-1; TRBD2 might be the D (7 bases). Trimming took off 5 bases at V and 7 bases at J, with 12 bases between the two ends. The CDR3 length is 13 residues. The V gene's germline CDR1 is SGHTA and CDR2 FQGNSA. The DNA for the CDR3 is TGTGCCAGCAGCCCGAGGGGGGGTAATGAGCAGTTCTTC. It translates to CASSPRGGNEQFF.

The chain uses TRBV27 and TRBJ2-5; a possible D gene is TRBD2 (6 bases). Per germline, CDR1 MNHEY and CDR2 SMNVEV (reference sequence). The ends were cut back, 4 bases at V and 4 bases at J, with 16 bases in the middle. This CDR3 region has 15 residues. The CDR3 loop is CASSSQGTSRETQYF. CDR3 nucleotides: TGTGCCAGCAGTTCCCAAGGCACTAGCAGAGAGACCCAGTACTTC.

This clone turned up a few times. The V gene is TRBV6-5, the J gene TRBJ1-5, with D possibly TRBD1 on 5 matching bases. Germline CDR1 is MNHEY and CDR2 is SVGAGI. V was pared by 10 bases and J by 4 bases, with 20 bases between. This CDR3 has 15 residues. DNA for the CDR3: TGTGCCACCAGGACCGTAGGACATCTGAATCAGCCCCAGCATTTT. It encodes CATRTVGHLNQPQHF.

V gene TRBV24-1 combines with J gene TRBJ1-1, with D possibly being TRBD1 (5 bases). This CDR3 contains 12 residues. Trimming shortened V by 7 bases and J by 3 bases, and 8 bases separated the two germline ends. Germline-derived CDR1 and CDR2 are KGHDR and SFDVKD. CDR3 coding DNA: TGTGCCACCAGGGACACTGACACTGAAGCTTTCTTT. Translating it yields CATRDTDTEAFF.